The 24 T cell receptor beta chains reported below all come from one sample, sequenced in a study of cytomegalovirus exposure and HLA in healthy donors. 13 Jbeta primers and 60 Vbeta primers were used for the PCR. Only in-frame clones appear in the TCRdb table, and some are missing; sequencing was by immunoSEQ multiplex PCR. This repertoire includes around 110,000 clones. Material: PBMCs. Receptors originate from a man aged 25-40 years in good health and CMV-seronegative.

The chain links TRBV15 to TRBJ1-2; TRBD1 might be the D (5 bases). Trimming took 7 bases from V and 2 from J, leaving 14 bases between them. CDR1 is LNHNV and CDR2 is YYDKDF in the germline V gene (reference sequence). CDR3 size: 14 residues. CDR3 nucleotides: TGTGCCACCAAAGAGTATAGGGGAAACTATGGCTACACCTTC. Protein sequence: CATKEYRGNYGYTF. The full variable domain, with the rest looked up from reference TRBV15 and TRBJ1-2, is DAMVIQNPRYQVTQFGKPVTLSCSQTLNHNVMYWYQQKSSQAPKLLFHYYDKDFNNEADTPDNFQSRRPNTSFCFLDIRSPGLGDTAMYLCATKEYRGNYGYTFGSGTRLTVV.

The chain combines TRBV28 with TRBJ1-2; TRBD1 might be the D (5 bases). The V gene's germline CDR1 is MDHEN and CDR2 SYDVKM. V was cut by 11 bases and J by 6 bases, with 16 bases left in between. This CDR3 spans 12 amino acids. In nucleotides, the CDR3 is TGTGCCGGGGGAGGACATACCGATGGCTACACCTTC. The encoded protein is CAGGGHTDGYTF.

The chain carries TRBV4-1 and TRBJ2-5; no definite D call. This CDR3 is 16 amino acids long. Trimming stripped 3 bases from V and 0 bases from J, with 14 bases between. From germline, CDR1 is MGHRA and CDR2 YSYEKL. The CDR3 region has the DNA TGCGCCAGCAGCCAGGGTCCCTCTAGGTACCAAGAGACCCAGTACTTC. It codes for CASSQGPSRYQETQYF.

The CDR3 nucleotides are TGCGCCAGCAGCTTCATAAGCGGGGGCCCGGAGGAGACCCAGTACTTC. This encodes CASSFISGGPEETQYF. V is TRBV5-1 and J is TRBJ2-5, with 8 bases identical to TRBD2. The ends lost 2 bases at V and 5 bases at J; junction bases unmatched: 11. The CDR3 has 16 amino acids. CDR1 is SGHRS, CDR2 YFSETQ, per germline.

CDR3 amino acids: CASSTLMNTEAFF. The CDR3 nucleotides are TGTGCCAGCAGCACTCTAATGAACACTGAAGCTTTCTTT. The chain couples TRBV6-6 to TRBJ1-1; unclear D gene. The germline CDR1 and CDR2 sequences are MNHNY and SVGAGI (reference sequence). CDR3 length: 13 residues. The V gene lost 6 bases and the J gene lost 0 bases, with 8 bases spanning the gap.

The rearrangement joins TRBV7-6 to TRBJ2-5; the match to TRBD1 covers 7 bases. The J call may be wrong; the DNA end is better matched by TRBJ2-7. This CDR3 region has 15 residues. CDR1 and CDR2 (germline): SGHVS, FNYEAQ. CDR3 residues: CASSLEGSGGREQYF. CDR3 DNA sequence: TGTGCCAGCAGCTTAGAGGGGTCAGGGGGACGCGAGCAGTACTTC.

J is TRBJ2-7 and V is TRBV6-1, with 9 bases aligning to TRBD1. The CDR3 extends over 14 amino acids. Germline CDR1 reads MNHNS; CDR2 reads SASEGT. V was pared by 1 base and J by 2 bases, with 0 bases of the junction left unmatched. For the CDR3, the DNA is TGTGCCAGCAGTGAAGGACAGGGGGCCTACGAGCAGTACTTC. It is translated as CASSEGQGAYEQYF.

The genes are TRBV6-5 and TRBJ1-1; D ambiguous. The germline V and J ends were trimmed by 6 bases and 1 base, with 12 bases remaining between them. The germline gives CDR1 MNHEY, CDR2 SVGAGI. This CDR3 has 14 amino acids. As DNA, the CDR3 is TGTGCCAGCAGCTACCGCGGGTGGAACACTGAAGCTTTCTTT. Its translation: CASSYRGWNTEAFF.

The chain recombines TRBV6-5 with TRBJ1-2; 8 bases map to TRBD1. The germline gives CDR1 MNHEY, CDR2 SVGAGI. V lost 5 bases and J lost 7; bases outside the gene matches: 9. This CDR3 has 14 amino acids. Here the CDR3 reads CASSALTGVFGYTF. The CDR3 DNA sequence: TGTGCCAGCAGTGCATTGACAGGGGTCTTTGGCTACACCTTC.

This sequence joins TRBV7-3 and TRBJ2-2; D possibly corresponds to TRBD2 (6 bases). Per the germline V gene, CDR1 is SGHTA and CDR2 is FQGTGA. The CDR3 is made up of 15 amino acids. Trimming stripped 7 bases from V and 0 bases from J, with 12 bases between. Here the CDR3 DNA reads TGTGCCAGCAAGGGCGGGGACGCGAACACCGGGGAGCTGTTTTTT. It translates to CASKGGDANTGELFF.

The rearrangement uses TRBV7-3 and TRBJ2-3; D unclear. V was pared by 2 bases and J by 3 bases, with 12 bases between. Germline assignment: CDR1 SGHTA and CDR2 FQGTGA. This CDR3 contains 15 residues. The CDR3 region has the DNA TGTGCCAGCAGCTTACTTCGGGTGGTGACAGATACGCAGTATTTT. Amino acids: CASSLLRVVTDTQYF.

J is TRBJ2-7 and V is TRBV11-3, with TRBD1 matching over 7 bases. The V segment lost 5 bases and the J segment 3 bases; nucleotides outside the gene matches: 7. CDR1 is SGHNT, CDR2 YENEEA, per germline. This CDR3 comprises 14 residues. This CDR3 reads CASSGDSLYYEQYF. The DNA of the CDR3 is TGTGCCAGCAGCGGGGACAGTCTTTACTACGAGCAGTACTTC.

The V and J genes are TRBV4-3 and TRBJ1-2, with D tentatively TRBD1 (6 bases). CDR3 size: 13 residues. Germline assignment: CDR1 LGHNA and CDR2 YSLEER. Between the trimmed V and J ends, which lost 3 bases and 4 bases, there was a span of 9 bases. The CDR3 loop is CASSHRGLYGYTF. CDR3 nucleotides: TGCGCCAGCAGCCACAGGGGCCTCTATGGCTACACCTTC.

The chain has TRBV27 and TRBJ2-3; tentative D call: TRBD1 (5 bases). The CDR3 extends over 14 amino acids. Trimming removed 2 bases at V and 0 bases at J, with 6 bases between. CDR1 MNHEY and CDR2 SMNVEV come from the germline V gene (reference sequence). CDR3 protein: CASSLQGSTDTQYF. CDR3 DNA sequence: TGTGCCAGCAGTTTACAGGGTAGCACAGATACGCAGTATTTT.

The rearrangement links TRBV11-3 to TRBJ2-1; the match to TRBD2 covers 9 bases. Germline CDR1 is SGHNT and CDR2 is YENEEA. With 5 bases clipped from V and 5 bases from J, the junction kept 4 bases outside the gene matches. The CDR3 contains 14 residues. The CDR3 bases are TGTGCCAGCAGCGCTCGGACTAGCGACAATGAGCAGTTCTTC. This sequence encodes CASSARTSDNEQFF. The full variable domain, its missing parts supplied by reference TRBV11-3 and TRBJ2-1, is EAGVVQSPRYKIIEKKQPVAFWCNPISGHNTLYWYLQNLGQGPELLIRYENEEAVDDSQLPKDRFSAERLKGVDSTLKIQPAELGDSAVYLCASSARTSDNEQFFGPGTRLTVL.

This sequence joins TRBV30 and TRBJ1-1, with D possibly TRBD1 on 6 matching bases. Germline loops: CDR1 GTSNPN, CDR2 SVGIG (reference sequence). The length of the CDR3 is 13 residues. With 7 bases removed from V and 4 bases from J, the gap between germline ends came to 16 bases. For the CDR3, the DNA is TGTGCCTCCTCCCTAACAGGGCGCACTGAAGCTTTCTTT. Its translation: CASSLTGRTEAFF. Full variable domain (outside the CDR3, taken from reference TRBV30 and TRBJ1-1): SQTIHQWPATLVQPVGSPLSLECTVEGTSNPNLYWYRQAAGRGLQLLFYSVGIGQISSEVPQNLSASRPQDRQFILSSKKLLLSDSGFYLCASSLTGRTEAFFGQGTRLTVV.

The rearrangement links TRBV10-3 to TRBJ1-1, with D tentatively TRBD1 (5 bases). Trimming took off 11 bases at V and 4 bases at J, with 20 bases between the two ends. Germline CDR1 is ENHRY and CDR2 is SYGVKD. The CDR3 covers 14 residues. CDR3 loop: CAAREPAGGTEAFF. The CDR3 DNA reads TGTGCCGCTCGGGAGCCGGCCGGGGGCACTGAAGCTTTCTTT.

The chain employs TRBV7-9 and TRBJ1-6; D is unclear. The germline V gene has CDR1 SEHNR and CDR2 FQNEAQ (reference sequence). The CDR3 has 16 residues. The germline V and J ends were trimmed by 4 bases and 0 bases, with 10 bases remaining between them. The CDR3 loop is CASSSEASSYNSPLHF. The CDR3, as DNA: TGTGCCAGCAGCTCGGAGGCGAGCTCCTATAATTCACCCCTCCACTTT. Full variable domain (remainder filled in from reference TRBV7-9 and TRBJ1-6): DTGVSQNPRHKITKRGQNVTFRCDPISEHNRLYWYRQTLGQGPEFLTYFQNEAQLEKSRLLSDRFSAERPKGSFSTLEIQRTEQGDSAMYLCASSSEASSYNSPLHFGNGTRLTVT.

The V gene is TRBV19, the J gene TRBJ2-7, with 9 bases that match TRBD2. V gave up 4 bases and J gave up 0 bases; unmatched junction bases: 4. The CDR3 loop spans 15 amino acids. Germline V gene sequence: CDR1 LNHDA, CDR2 SQIVND (reference sequence). This CDR3 is CASSRDSGGSYEQYF. The CDR3, as DNA: TGTGCCAGTAGTAGGGATAGCGGGGGCTCCTACGAGCAGTACTTC.

The V call is TRBV19, the J call TRBJ2-3; a possible D gene is TRBD2 (6 bases). The CDR3 is 20 residues long. The V end lost 4 bases, the J end lost 1 base, and 27 bases lay between the germline ends. Germline CDR1 reads LNHDA; CDR2 reads SQIVND (reference sequence). The CDR3 loop is CASSKRTPGLRWLGTDTQYF. CDR3 nucleotide sequence: TGTGCCAGTAGTAAGAGGACGCCGGGACTCCGATGGTTGGGCACAGATACGCAGTATTTT.

The genes are TRBV2 and TRBJ2-1; 7 nucleotides align to TRBD2. The germline V gene encodes CDR1 SNHLY and CDR2 FYNNEI. Germline trimming cut 3 bases from V and 0 bases from J; bases unmatched to any gene: 2. The CDR3 loop spans 15 amino acids. The CDR3 reads CASSDSSGSYNEQFF. The DNA for the CDR3 is TGTGCCAGCAGTGACTCTAGCGGCTCCTACAATGAGCAGTTCTTC. The full variable domain, its missing parts supplied by reference TRBV2 and TRBJ2-1, is EPEVTQTPSHQVTQMGQEVILRCVPISNHLYFYWYRQILGQKVEFLVSFYNNEISEKSEIFDDQFSVERPDGSNFTLKIRSTKLEDSAMYFCASSDSSGSYNEQFFGPGTRLTVL.

The chain combines TRBV5-4 with TRBJ2-3; 10 nucleotides align to TRBD2. The ends lost 4 bases at V and 2 bases at J; junction bases unmatched: 7. The CDR3 length is 16 residues. Per germline, CDR1 SGHNT and CDR2 YYREEE (reference sequence). CDR3 coding DNA: TGTGCCAGCAGCCCACCAAGCGGGGGGGCCACAGATACGCAGTATTTT. This gives the protein CASSPPSGGATDTQYF.

The gene calls are TRBV7-8 and TRBJ1-5, with D unresolved. Trimming cost V 0 bases and J 4 bases, with 16 bases left between them. Germline-derived CDR1 and CDR2 are SGHVS and FQNEAQ. This CDR3 spans 17 amino acids. The CDR3 DNA is TGTGCCAGCAGCTTAGCAATGAGGTTCGCACTAAATCAGCCCCAGCATTTT. This translates into CASSLAMRFALNQPQHF. Complete variable domain (other parts from reference TRBV7-8 and TRBJ1-5): GAGVSQSPRYKVAKRGQDVALRCDPISGHVSLFWYQQALGQGPEFLTYFQNEAQLDKSGLPSDRFFAERPEGSVSTLKIQRTQQEDSAVYLCASSLAMRFALNQPQHFGDGTRLSIL.

The V call is TRBV2, the J call TRBJ1-3; TRBD1 agrees at 7 bases. The CDR3 runs 16 residues. The V and J ends lost 7 bases and 0 bases, in that order; junction bases with no gene match: 9. Germline loops: CDR1 SNHLY, CDR2 FYNNEI. The CDR3, as DNA: TGTGCCAGCAAAGGGGGCGCGTTGTCCTCTGGAAACACCATATATTTT. Protein: CASKGGALSSGNTIYF.